Following are 20 T cell receptor beta chains from one sample sequenced in a study of blood T cells in healthy people across ages. Using a J-beta primer mix together with a sample-barcoded 5' primer, a second PCR was run for roughly 7 to 11 cycles. TCRdb recomputed calls from the 5' RACE reads with MiXCR, one row per CDR3 protein. Among around 790,000 distinct CDR3 sequences, around two fifths were seen once, and the ten largest hold approximately 19%. Sequenced input: blood. These TCRs come from a man in his fifties or sixties in good health.

This clonotype showed up just a few times. V is TRBV20-1 and J is TRBJ1-6, with unresolved D. V was shortened by 3 bases and J by 13 bases, with 22 bases between the two germline ends. The CDR3 length is 15 residues. Germline V gene data show CDR1 as DFQATT and CDR2 as SNEGSKA (reference sequence). CDR3 protein: CSASIPGLGQAPLHF. The CDR3 nucleotides are TGCAGTGCTAGTATCCCCGGACTTGGTCAAGCGCCCCTCCACTTT.

This chain links TRBV6-6 with TRBJ2-1, with D maybe TRBD2 (6 bases). V shed 2 bases and J shed 10 bases, with 18 bases lying between them. This CDR3 has 15 amino acids. CDR1 is MNHNY, CDR2 SVGAGI, per germline (reference sequence). The CDR3, as DNA: TGTGCCAGCAGTTACCTTAGCGGCTCGACGGGAGAGCAGTTCTTC. It codes for CASSYLSGSTGEQFF.

This clonotype was counted ten times or more. The genes are TRBV12-3 or TRBV12-4 and TRBJ1-5, with D possibly matching TRBD1 (5 bases). V lost 1 base to trimming and J lost 3 bases, with 10 bases between them. This CDR3 contains 15 residues. CDR3 DNA: TGTGCCAGCAGTTTAGGCGTACAGGTCAATCAGCCCCAGCATTTT. It yields the protein CASSLGVQVNQPQHF.

With regard to this clonotype: The junction does not match germline at one end; this may be a read error. The V and J genes are TRBV7-9 and TRBJ1-2; the match to TRBD1 covers 7 bases. This CDR3 comprises 14 residues. The V gene's germline CDR1 is SEHNR and CDR2 FQNEAQ (reference sequence). The CDR3 is CASSATQGNYGYIF. The DNA for the CDR3 is TGTGCCAGCAGCGCAACACAGGGGAACTATGGCTACATCTTC.

V gene TRBV6-1 combines with J gene TRBJ2-7; D not resolved. Germline V gene data show CDR1 as MNHNS and CDR2 as SASEGT. The V gene lost 2 bases and the J gene lost 0 bases, with 2 bases spanning the gap. The CDR3 runs 12 residues. CDR3 region: CASSEHSYEQYF. DNA of the CDR3: TGTGCCAGCAGTGAACACTCCTACGAGCAGTACTTC.

V usage is TRBV6-2 or TRBV6-3 and J usage is TRBJ1-1; D possibly corresponds to TRBD1 (5 bases). Trimming pared 0 bases from V and 5 bases from J, leaving 10 bases between. This CDR3 is 14 amino acids long. The germline gives CDR1 MNHEY, CDR2 SVGEGT. The DNA of the CDR3 is TGTGCCAGCAGTTACTCAAGGGGTGAAACTGAAGCTTTCTTT. It encodes CASSYSRGETEAFF.

The table lists this clonotype with many counts. Given a much more abundant clone one base away, this may be a read error. This chain uses TRBV20-1 with TRBJ1-6; D gene uncertain. Trimming left V 3 bases short and J 7 bases short, with 19 bases between. Germline loops: CDR1 DFQATT, CDR2 SNEGSKA (reference sequence). CDR3 length: 16 amino acids. CDR3 amino acids: CSASSQNRLRNSPLHF. DNA of the CDR3: TGCAGTGCTAGCAGCCAGAACCGTCTGAGGAATTCACCCCTCCACTTT.

This clonotype was detected a few times. The chain employs TRBV14 and TRBJ2-5; D gene ambiguous. The ends were cut back, 2 bases at V and 5 bases at J, with 9 bases in the middle. The germline V gene encodes CDR1 SGHDN and CDR2 FVKESK. This CDR3 contains 13 residues. The CDR3 DNA reads TGTGCCAGCAGCCAATCGCTAGTGGAGACCCAGTACTTC. Its protein product is CASSQSLVETQYF. The full variable domain, its missing parts supplied by reference TRBV14 and TRBJ2-5, is EAGVTQFPSHSVIEKGQTVTLRCDPISGHDNLYWYRRVMGKEIKFLLHFVKESKQDESGMPNNRFLAERTGGTYSTLKVQPAELEDSGVYFCASSQSLVETQYFGPGTRLLVL.

This clonotype was observed a few times. The V and J genes are TRBV20-1 and TRBJ2-3; D possibly corresponds to TRBD2 (6 bases). V was shortened by 7 bases and J by 0 bases, with 8 bases between the two germline ends. There are 12 residues in the CDR3. Germline V gene sequence: CDR1 DFQATT, CDR2 SNEGSKA (reference sequence). CDR3 in amino acids: CSVRGSTDTQYF. CDR3 DNA: TGCAGTGTACGGGGGAGCACAGATACGCAGTATTTT.

The J gene is TRBJ1-2, the V gene TRBV7-9; D gene uncertain. The CDR3 has 14 residues. V was cut by 4 bases and J by 8 bases, with 17 bases left in between. Germline lookup yields CDR1 SEHNR and CDR2 FQNEAQ (reference sequence). For the CDR3, the DNA is TGTGCCAGCAGCTACCGGGCCTCCTCGGAAGGCTACACCTTC. This codes for CASSYRASSEGYTF.

This clonotype was picked up a small number of times. The rearrangement uses TRBV2 and TRBJ1-6, with 8 positions matching TRBD1. J lost 7 bases, V lost 5 bases, and 1 base had no gene match. The CDR3 extends over 13 amino acids. Germline V gives CDR1 SNHLY, CDR2 FYNNEI. The CDR3 DNA reads as TGTGCCAGCAGTAACAGGGGGAATTCACCCCTCCACTTT. It translates to CASSNRGNSPLHF.

This chain uses TRBV6-2 or TRBV6-3 with TRBJ2-7; TRBD2 agrees at 9 bases. The J segment lost 7 bases and the V segment lost 7 bases, leaving 14 bases of the junction unmatched. The CDR3 has 15 residues. CDR1 is MNHEY and CDR2 is SVGEGT in the germline V gene. The CDR3 sequence: CASKLTGTSLEEQYF. DNA for the CDR3: TGTGCCAGCAAACTCACAGGGACTAGCCTGGAGGAGCAGTACTTC.

This clonotype was found a few times. V gene TRBV12-3 or TRBV12-4 combines with J gene TRBJ1-4, with 12 bases identical to TRBD1. V trimming: 6 bases; J trimming: 6 bases; junction bases outside the gene matches: 8. CDR3 length: 16 residues. CDR3 bases: TGTGCCAGCAGCATGGGACAGGGGGCGGATTATGAAAAACTGTTTTTT. It translates to CASSMGQGADYEKLFF.

This clonotype was seen a few times. The genes are TRBV20-1 and TRBJ1-1; tentative D call: TRBD1 (6 bases). This CDR3 region has 14 residues. Trimming pared 6 bases from V and 0 bases from J, leaving 14 bases between. Germline V gives CDR1 DFQATT, CDR2 SNEGSKA (reference sequence). The CDR3 DNA reads TGCAGTGCCTACAGGGAATCCATGAACACTGAAGCTTTCTTT. As protein: CSAYRESMNTEAFF.

The rearrangement uses TRBV3-1 and TRBJ1-2; TRBD1 aligns across 8 bases. V trimming: 3 bases; J trimming: 3 bases; junction bases outside the gene matches: 12. This CDR3 has 17 residues. The germline V gene encodes CDR1 LGHDT and CDR2 YNNKEL (reference sequence). CDR3: CASSHPDREPLDYGYTF. CDR3 coding DNA: TGTGCCAGCAGCCACCCGGACAGGGAACCTTTAGACTATGGCTACACCTTC.

The chain uses TRBV6-1 and TRBJ2-3; 9 nucleotides match TRBD1. The CDR3 extends over 12 amino acids. V lost 10 bases to trimming and J lost 4 bases; unmatched junction nucleotides: 3. Looked up from germline, CDR1 is MNHNS and CDR2 is SASEGT. As DNA, the CDR3 is TGTGCCACCAGACAGGGGGCAGATACGCAGTATTTT. Encoded protein: CATRQGADTQYF.

This clonotype was counted between two and nine times. The J gene is TRBJ2-1, the V gene TRBV9, with TRBD1 matching over 7 bases. The length of the CDR3 is 16 residues. Trimming at V came to 0 bases and at J to 1 base, leaving 4 bases not matched to a gene. Per germline, CDR1 SGDLS and CDR2 YYNGEE. The CDR3 nucleotides read TGTGCCAGCAGCGTAGAGGCAGGGGGTTCCTACAATGAGCAGTTCTTC. It translates to CASSVEAGGSYNEQFF. The variable domain in full, completed from reference TRBV9 and TRBJ2-1, reads DSGVTQTPKHLITATGQRVTLRCSPRSGDLSVYWYQQSLDQGLQFLIQYYNGEERAKGNILERFSAQQFPDLHSELNLSSLELGDSALYFCASSVEAGGSYNEQFFGPGTRLTVL.

Ten or more counts support this clonotype. V usage is TRBV4-1 and J usage is TRBJ2-1; tentatively, D is TRBD1 or TRBD2 (5 bases each). The V end lost 1 base, the J end lost 5 bases, and 9 bases lay between the germline ends. Per germline, CDR1 MGHRA and CDR2 YSYEKL. The CDR3 sequence is 14 residues long. CDR3 bases: TGCGCCAGCAGCCAAGTTGGGGGTAACAATGAGCAGTTCTTC. It encodes CASSQVGGNNEQFF.

The V gene is TRBV6-5, the J gene TRBJ1-2; 9 nucleotides agree with TRBD1. The CDR3 runs 12 residues. Trimming at V came to 10 bases and at J to 6 bases, leaving 6 bases not matched to a gene. CDR1 and CDR2 from the germline V gene are MNHEY and SVGAGI. The CDR3 sequence: CAIWTGVNGYTF. The CDR3 nucleotides are TGTGCCATATGGACAGGGGTGAATGGCTACACCTTC.

This clonotype was detected a few times. The rearrangement joins TRBV20-1 to TRBJ2-3; weak D call: TRBD1 (5 bases). The CDR3 has 15 residues. V was shortened by 4 bases and J by 4 bases, with 18 bases between the two germline ends. Germline assignment: CDR1 DFQATT and CDR2 SNEGSKA (reference sequence). In DNA, the CDR3 is TGCAGTGCTAAAATCAGGGCCCCACACGCAGATACGCAGTATTTT. It is translated as CSAKIRAPHADTQYF.